Listed below are T cell receptor beta chains from one sample, sequenced in a study of identical twins. TCRdb re-derived calls from the 5' RACE reads in MiXCR, one entry per CDR3 protein. The sample yields 700,000 to 950,000 distinct CDR3 sequences, roughly an eighth seen once. These data were likewise used in another study, on yellow fever vaccine responses in identical twins.

The sequenced sample was PBMCs. The receptors here all came from a young woman in good health. CDR3s include the opening cysteine and the closing phenylalanine or tryptophan. The D gene is left open where the match is weak. The listing skips clone size in some rows; elsewhere it reads once, few, many or a size class.

clone_size | j_call | v_call | d_call | cdr3_nt | cdr3_aa
- | TRBJ2-1 | TRBV24-1 | - | TGTGCCACCAGTGATTACAGGCACAATGAGCAGTTCTTC | CATSDYRHNEQFF
- | TRBJ1-1 | TRBV7-2 | - | TGTGCCAGCAAGACCATCGAGTATATCTCTGAAGCTTTCTTT | CASKTIEYISEAFF
few | TRBJ2-2 | TRBV12-3/TRBV12-4 | - | TGTGCCAGCACCCCTCACGGAGGGACCGGGGAGCTGTTTTTT | CASTPHGGTGELFF
- | TRBJ2-7 | TRBV5-1 | - | TGCGCCAGCACCGGAGGCGGCGAGCAGTACTTC | CASTGGGEQYF
few | TRBJ1-5 | TRBV4-1 | - | TGCGCCAGCAGCCAAGAGGCAGGTATACAGCCCCAGCATTTT | CASSQEAGIQPQHF
many | TRBJ1-2 | TRBV29-1 | TRBD1 | TGCAGCGTAGTATCCGGGACAGGGTACCTTACTATCGATGGCTACACCTTC | CSVVSGTGYLTIDGYTF
few | TRBJ2-1 | TRBV7-8 | - | TGTGCCAGCAGCTTAATTGGGCAGGACAAAAAGCTACATAACAATGAGCAGTTCTTC | CASSLIGQDKKLHNNEQFF
- | TRBJ2-1 | TRBV5-6 | - | TGTGCCAGCAGCTTGGCGGTTCCCAATGAGCAGTTCTTC | CASSLAVPNEQFF
many | TRBJ2-5 | TRBV10-1 | - | TGCGCCAGCAGTCGGATTGGGCGGGAAAGGCAGACCCAGTACTTC | CASSRIGRERQTQYF
few | TRBJ2-5 | TRBV12-3/TRBV12-4 | - | TGTGCCAGCAGTGATGAGGTTTATGGGGCCGAAGAGACCCAGTACTTC | CASSDEVYGAEETQYF
few | TRBJ2-1 | TRBV6-5 | - | TGTGCCAGCAGTTACTCGGGAGTGGCCTACAATGAGCAGTTCTTC | CASSYSGVAYNEQFF
many | TRBJ2-1 | TRBV20-1 | - | TGCAGTGCTAGAGACAATGAGCAGTTCTTC | CSARDNEQFF
- | TRBJ1-5 | TRBV7-2 | - | TGTGCCAGCAGCTCCGCCGGGGGCGGCAATCAGCCCCAGCATTTT | CASSSAGGGNQPQHF
many | TRBJ1-1 | TRBV7-3 | - | TGTGCCAGCAGCTTGACGGCGAACACTGAAGCTTTCTTT | CASSLTANTEAFF
- | TRBJ2-7 | TRBV4-1 | TRBD2 | TGCGCCAGCAGCAAAGGGGCTAGCGGGAGGAGTAGGGAGCAGTACTTC | CASSKGASGRSREQYF
few | TRBJ2-4 | TRBV5-6 | - | TGTGCCAGCAGCTCGGCAAACAGGAGGGACATTCAGTACTTC | CASSSANRRDIQYF
- | TRBJ2-5 | TRBV24-1 | - | TGTGCCACCAGTGATTTAGGACCGCGGGGAGAGACCCAGTACTTC | CATSDLGPRGETQYF
- | TRBJ1-3 | TRBV10-3 | TRBD1 | TGTGCCATCAGGCCGGGACAGGGCACTGGAAACACCATATATTTT | CAIRPGQGTGNTIYF
- | TRBJ2-1 | TRBV15 | - | TGTGCCACCAGCAGAGATCGTGGGGTAAGCAATGAGCAGTTCTTC | CATSRDRGVSNEQFF
few | TRBJ1-1 | TRBV29-1 | - | TGCAGCGTTGAAGATCGGAGGGTAGGGGCTTTCTTT | CSVEDRRVGAFF
- | TRBJ2-1 | TRBV25-1 | - | TGTGCCAGCAGCTCCCAGCCCCTCGCGGGGAATGAGCAGTTCTTC | CASSSQPLAGNEQFF
- | TRBJ2-2 | TRBV12-5 | - | TGTGCTAGTGGTTTGGTCCCGGGGCGGGAGCTGTTTTTT | CASGLVPGRELFF
- | TRBJ1-4 | TRBV20-1 | - | TGCAGTGCTAGAGATCCACAGCTTAATGAAAAACTGTTTTTT | CSARDPQLNEKLFF
many | TRBJ1-1 | TRBV2 | - | TGTGCCAGCAGTGGGAGGGGTGAAGTTTACACTGAAGCTTTCTTT | CASSGRGEVYTEAFF
few | TRBJ2-1 | TRBV29-1 | TRBD1 | TGCAGCGTTGAATGGGGACAGAGAAACAATGAGCAGTTCTTC | CSVEWGQRNNEQFF
- | TRBJ1-2 | TRBV4-1 | TRBD1 | TGCGCCAGCAGCACCGGACAGGGGGAAGGCTACACCTTC | CASSTGQGEGYTF
- | TRBJ2-5 | TRBV7-7 | - | TGTGCCAGCAGCCCGTCAGGGGCGGGGGAGACCCAGTACTTC | CASSPSGAGETQYF
few | TRBJ1-6 | TRBV20-1 | - | TGCAGTGCGGGATTCGGTTCACCCCTCCACTTT | CSAGFGSPLHF
few | TRBJ1-4 | TRBV6-1 | - | TGTGCCAGCAGCCCTGCCACAGGCAAAGTAGAAAAACTGTTTTTT | CASSPATGKVEKLFF
few | TRBJ1-1 | TRBV20-1 | TRBD1 | TGCAGTGCCCTCATGACAGGGGAGGTTGGAGCTTTCTTT | CSALMTGEVGAFF
many | TRBJ2-7 | TRBV12-3/TRBV12-4 | TRBD1 | TGTGCCAGCAGTTGGACCACAGGGGGCAGGTACTTC | CASSWTTGGRYF
many | TRBJ2-1 | TRBV19 | - | TGTGCCAGTAGTATTGCGGCGGGTTACAATGAGCAGTTCTTC | CASSIAAGYNEQFF
few | TRBJ1-1 | TRBV2 | - | TGTGCCAGGACAATGGGAGAAGCTTTCTTT | CARTMGEAFF
few | TRBJ1-3 | TRBV18 | - | TGTGCCAGCTCCGCAGGGGATTCCTCTGGAAACACCATATATTTT | CASSAGDSSGNTIYF
few | TRBJ2-1 | TRBV10-1 | TRBD2 | TGCGCCAGCAGCGAAACTATTAGCGGGGGCGAGCAGTTCTTC | CASSETISGGEQFF
- | TRBJ2-1 | TRBV7-2 | - | TGTGCCAGCAGCCGTCCCGGTGGTGAGCAGTTCTTC | CASSRPGGEQFF
many | TRBJ2-2 | TRBV27 | - | TGTGCCAGCAGTTTAAAAGCCGGGGAGCTGTTTTTT | CASSLKAGELFF
- | TRBJ1-3 | TRBV12-3/TRBV12-4 | - | TGTGCCAGCAGTTCGGACAGCTCTGGAAACACCATATATTTT | CASSSDSSGNTIYF
few | TRBJ1-5 | TRBV7-6 | - | TGTGCCAGCAGCTTAGAGGTGGGTCAGCCCCAGCATTTT | CASSLEVGQPQHF
few | TRBJ1-2 | TRBV3-1 | - | TGTGCCAGCAGCCAAGGCGGTGCGGGTGGCTACACCTTC | CASSQGGAGGYTF
- | TRBJ2-1 | TRBV7-9 | - | TGTGCCAGCAGCTTAACTGTCGAGGATGAGCAGTTCTTC | CASSLTVEDEQFF
- | TRBJ2-7 | TRBV7-2 | - | TGTGCCAGCAGCCTGCATGGAGAGCAGTACTTC | CASSLHGEQYF
- | TRBJ2-7 | TRBV12-3/TRBV12-4 | TRBD2 | TGTGCCAGCAGTTTGAGGGAGGGAATTACCCTTCGGCAGTACTTC | CASSLREGITLRQYF
few | TRBJ1-5 | TRBV20-1 | - | TGCAGTGCTAGGGGGGAGGATTTCAATCAGCCCCAGCATTTT | CSARGEDFNQPQHF
- | TRBJ2-3 | TRBV5-1 | TRBD2 | TGCGCCAGCTCCCTACGGACTAGCGCCACAGATACGCAGTATTTT | CASSLRTSATDTQYF
few | TRBJ2-1 | TRBV11-2 | TRBD2 | TGTGCCAGCAGCTTAGTAGTTAGGGCAGGGGGCACTAGCGGGAAGGGGGATGAGCAGTTCTTC | CASSLVVRAGGTSGKGDEQFF
- | TRBJ2-5 | TRBV11-1 | - | TGTGCCAGCAGCTTAATTGCAGTGACCCAGTACTTC | CASSLIAVTQYF
- | TRBJ2-3 | TRBV11-2 | - | TGTGCCAGCAGCTTATTGTCACAGGGGGGGACAGATACGCAGTATTTT | CASSLLSQGGTDTQYF
- | TRBJ2-1 | TRBV12-3/TRBV12-4 | TRBD1 | TGTGCCAGCAGTGTTCGGGACAGCATGGTAGTCTTC | CASSVRDSMVVF
few | TRBJ2-2 | TRBV7-9 | TRBD1 | TGTGCCAGCAGATTAGAACAGGGGGCCGACACCGGGGAGCTGTTTTTT | CASRLEQGADTGELFF
many | TRBJ2-4 | TRBV5-1 | - | TGCGCCAGCAGCTTGGATGGACTTTCCAAAAACATTCAGTACTTC | CASSLDGLSKNIQYF
few | TRBJ1-1 | TRBV6-5 | TRBD1 | TGTGCCAGCAGTTACACCAGGGGGGGAAGGACTGAAGCTTTCTTT | CASSYTRGGRTEAFF
- | TRBJ2-7 | TRBV12-3/TRBV12-4 | - | TGTGCCAGCACCCTCGAGAGCGGGTACGAGCAGTACTTC | CASTLESGYEQYF
- | TRBJ2-7 | TRBV20-1 | TRBD2 | TGCAGTGCTAGAGTCCATAGCGGGAGTACGGGCGAGCAGTACTTC | CSARVHSGSTGEQYF
- | TRBJ2-1 | TRBV2 | - | TGTGCCAGCACACGTACTGTCAATGAGCAGTTCTTC | CASTRTVNEQFF
few | TRBJ2-5 | TRBV29-1 | TRBD1 | TGCAGCACCGACAGGGGGCCGGGGGAGACCCAGTACTTC | CSTDRGPGETQYF
many | TRBJ1-2 | TRBV28 | - | TGTGCCAGCGGTCGGACGGCTAACTATGGCTACACCTTC | CASGRTANYGYTF